The 8 T cell receptor beta chains reported below all come from one sample, sequenced in a study of T cells in localized non-small cell lung cancer. Assay: immunoSEQ multiplex PCR; the TCRdb copy retains only in-frame clones and omits some. The repertoire has over 40,000 clones, over 70% of them found once; the top ten carry 17%. Sequencing used peripheral blood mononuclear cells, obtained before any cancer treatment. These TCRs come from a man aged 40-75 years with stage III lung adenocarcinoma.

The V gene is TRBV19, the J gene TRBJ1-1, with D hard to call. CDR3 length: 13 residues. Looked up from germline, CDR1 is LNHDA and CDR2 is SQIVND (reference sequence). V was pared by 6 bases and J by 0 bases, with 8 bases between. The CDR3 reads CASRAVMNTEAFF. CDR3 in DNA: TGTGCCAGTAGGGCGGTAATGAACACTGAAGCTTTCTTT.

The chain joins TRBV18 to TRBJ1-3, with TRBD1 as a possible D gene (5 bases). The CDR3 runs 16 residues. Trimming stripped 0 bases from V and 2 bases from J, with 11 bases between. Germline V gene lookup returns CDR1 KGHSH and CDR2 LQKENI. The CDR3 DNA follows: TGTGCCAGCTCACCACCTGGAGGGGACCCTGGAAACACCATATATTTT. Translating gives CASSPPGGDPGNTIYF.

The chain carries TRBV7-2 and TRBJ2-7; TRBD2 matches 7 bases. In germline, CDR1 is SGHTA, CDR2 FQGNSA. The V gene end was trimmed by 5 bases and the J gene end by 5 bases; junction bases not matched to a gene: 9. The CDR3 length is 14 residues. This CDR3 is CASSPRGGIDEQYF. CDR3 bases: TGTGCCAGCAGCCCCCGCGGGGGAATCGACGAGCAGTACTTC.

The V call is TRBV7-2, the J call TRBJ2-5; D is unclear. The CDR3 consists of 14 residues. Germline V gives CDR1 SGHTA, CDR2 FQGNSA. The V gene lost 1 base and the J gene lost 1 base, with 7 bases spanning the gap. The CDR3 reads CASSLEGAQETQYF. CDR3 sequence (DNA): TGTGCCAGCAGCTTAGAAGGAGCCCAAGAGACCCAGTACTTC.

The gene calls are TRBV19 and TRBJ1-2, with TRBD1 as a possible D gene (6 bases). The CDR3 sequence is 12 residues long. Germline V gene sequence: CDR1 LNHDA, CDR2 SQIVND (reference sequence). The ends were cut back, 6 bases at V and 8 bases at J, with 13 bases in the middle. The CDR3 DNA reads as TGTGCCAGTAGACTGGGGGCGGGCGGCTACACCTTC. It codes for CASRLGAGGYTF.

The chain combines TRBV4-3 with TRBJ1-3; no reliable D call. Germline lookup yields CDR1 LGHNA and CDR2 YSLEER. This CDR3 is built from 16 residues. The V gene lost 3 bases and the J gene lost 0 bases, with 12 bases spanning the gap. The CDR3 spells CASSQQAGGSGNTIYF. The DNA of the CDR3 is TGCGCCAGCAGCCAGCAGGCGGGAGGCTCTGGAAACACCATATATTTT.

The chain uses TRBV7-2 and TRBJ1-6, with a tentative D call TRBD1 (6 bases). The length of the CDR3 is 15 residues. Trimming removed 5 bases from V and 6 bases from J, with 14 bases in between. Per germline, CDR1 SGHTA and CDR2 FQGNSA. The CDR3 DNA follows: TGTGCCAGCAGCCGCGGCGGGGGGGCTAATTCACCCCTCCACTTT. Amino acids: CASSRGGGANSPLHF.

J is TRBJ2-6 and V is TRBV12-5; possible D gene TRBD2, 6 bases. The germline CDR1 and CDR2 sequences are LGHNT and FRNRAP. The CDR3 runs to 18 residues. V gave up 1 base and J gave up 4 bases, with 17 bases separating them. CDR3 bases: TGTGCTAGTGGTTTGGCCCCACTCGGGGGACGCGGGGCCAACGTCCTGACTTTC. This codes for CASGLAPLGGRGANVLTF.